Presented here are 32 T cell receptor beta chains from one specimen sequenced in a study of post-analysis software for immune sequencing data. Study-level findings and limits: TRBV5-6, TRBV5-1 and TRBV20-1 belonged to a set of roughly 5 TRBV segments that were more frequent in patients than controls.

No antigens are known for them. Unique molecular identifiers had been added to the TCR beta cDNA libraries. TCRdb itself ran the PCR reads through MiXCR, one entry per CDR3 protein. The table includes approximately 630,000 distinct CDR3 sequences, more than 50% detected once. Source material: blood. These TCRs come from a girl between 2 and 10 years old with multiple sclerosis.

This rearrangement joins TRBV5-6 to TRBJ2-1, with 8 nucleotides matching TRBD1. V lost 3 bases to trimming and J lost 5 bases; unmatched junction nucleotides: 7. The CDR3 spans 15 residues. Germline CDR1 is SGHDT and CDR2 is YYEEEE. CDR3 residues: CASSSLDRDNNEQFF. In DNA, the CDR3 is TGTGCCAGCAGCTCGTTGGACAGGGACAACAATGAGCAGTTCTTC.

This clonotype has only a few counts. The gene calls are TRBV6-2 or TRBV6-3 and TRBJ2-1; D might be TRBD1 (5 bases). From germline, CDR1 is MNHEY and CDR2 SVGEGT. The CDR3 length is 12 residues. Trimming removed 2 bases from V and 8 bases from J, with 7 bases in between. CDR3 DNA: TGTGCCAGCAGTTACGCAGGGTATGAGCAGTTCTTC. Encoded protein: CASSYAGYEQFF.

Here the CDR3 DNA reads TGCAGTGCTAGGACCTTGGGGTCTGGAAACACCATATATTTT. Its protein product is CSARTLGSGNTIYF. The chain links TRBV20-1 to TRBJ1-3; no clear D gene. V dropped 3 bases and J dropped 1 base, with 10 bases sitting between them. Germline assignment: CDR1 DFQATT and CDR2 SNEGSKA (reference sequence). The CDR3 consists of 14 residues.

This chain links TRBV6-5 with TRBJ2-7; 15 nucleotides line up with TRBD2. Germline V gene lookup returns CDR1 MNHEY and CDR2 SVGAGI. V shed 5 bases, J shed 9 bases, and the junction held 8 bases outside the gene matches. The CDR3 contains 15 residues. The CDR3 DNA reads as TGTGCCAGCAGTGCCTCCGGGACTAGCGGGAGGCTGCAGTACTTC. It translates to CASSASGTSGRLQYF.

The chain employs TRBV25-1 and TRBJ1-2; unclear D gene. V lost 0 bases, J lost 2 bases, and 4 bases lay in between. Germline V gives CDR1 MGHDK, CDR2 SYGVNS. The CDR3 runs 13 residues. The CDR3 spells CASSEYGNYGYTF. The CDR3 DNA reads TGTGCCAGCAGTGAATACGGGAACTATGGCTACACCTTC.

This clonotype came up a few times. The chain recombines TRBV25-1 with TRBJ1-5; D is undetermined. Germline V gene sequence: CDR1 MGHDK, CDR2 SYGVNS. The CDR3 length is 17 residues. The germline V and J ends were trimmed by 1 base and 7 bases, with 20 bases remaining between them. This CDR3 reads CASSESRIPWGNQPQHF. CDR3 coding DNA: TGTGCCAGCAGTGAATCTAGGATCCCCTGGGGTAACCAGCCCCAGCATTTT.

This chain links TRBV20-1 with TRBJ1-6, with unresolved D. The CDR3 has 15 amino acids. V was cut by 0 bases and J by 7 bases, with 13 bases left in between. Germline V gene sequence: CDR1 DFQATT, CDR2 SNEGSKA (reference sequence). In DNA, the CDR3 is TGCAGTGCTAGAGACCGCGGAGGAGCCAATTCACCCCTCCACTTT. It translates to CSARDRGGANSPLHF.

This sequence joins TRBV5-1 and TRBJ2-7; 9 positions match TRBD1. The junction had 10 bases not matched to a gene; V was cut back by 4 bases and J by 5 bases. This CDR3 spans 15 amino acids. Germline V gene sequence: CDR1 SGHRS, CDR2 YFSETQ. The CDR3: CASSPPGQGSHEQYF. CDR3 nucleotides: TGCGCCAGCAGCCCACCGGGACAGGGTAGCCACGAGCAGTACTTC. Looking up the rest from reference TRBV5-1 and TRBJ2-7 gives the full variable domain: KAGVTQTPRYLIKTRGQQVTLSCSPISGHRSVSWYQQTPGQGLQFLFEYFSETQRNKGNFPGRFSGRQFSNSRSEMNVSTLELGDSALYLCASSPPGQGSHEQYFGPGTRLTVT.

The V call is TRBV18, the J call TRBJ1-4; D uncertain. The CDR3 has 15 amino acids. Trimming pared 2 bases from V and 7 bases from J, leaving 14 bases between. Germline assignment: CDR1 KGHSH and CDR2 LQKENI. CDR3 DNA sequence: TGTGCCAGCTCACCATACGAGGGAATGGGTGAAAAACTGTTTTTT. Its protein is CASSPYEGMGEKLFF.

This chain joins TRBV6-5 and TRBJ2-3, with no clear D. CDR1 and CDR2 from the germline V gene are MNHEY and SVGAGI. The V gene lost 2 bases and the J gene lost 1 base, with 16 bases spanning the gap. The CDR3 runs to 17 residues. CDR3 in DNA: TGTGCCAGCAGTTACCAAGCATCAGGTGGAGGCACAGATACGCAGTATTTT. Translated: CASSYQASGGGTDTQYF.

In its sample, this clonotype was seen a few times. The CDR3 region is CASSIRAGEQFF. Written as DNA, the CDR3 is TGTGCCAGTAGTATTCGAGCGGGTGAACAGTTCTTC. The chain combines TRBV19 with TRBJ2-1; weak D call: TRBD2 (6 bases). The germline V and J ends were trimmed by 3 bases and 13 bases, with 13 bases remaining between them. From germline, CDR1 is LNHDA and CDR2 SQIVND (reference sequence). The CDR3 loop spans 12 amino acids.

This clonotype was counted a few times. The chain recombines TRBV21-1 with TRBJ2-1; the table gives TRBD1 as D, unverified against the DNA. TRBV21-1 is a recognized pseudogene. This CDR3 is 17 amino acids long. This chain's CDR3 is CASSKVPGQGRYNEQFF. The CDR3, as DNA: TGTGCCAGCAGCAAAGTCCCCGGGCAGGGGAGGTACAATGAGCAGTTCTTC.

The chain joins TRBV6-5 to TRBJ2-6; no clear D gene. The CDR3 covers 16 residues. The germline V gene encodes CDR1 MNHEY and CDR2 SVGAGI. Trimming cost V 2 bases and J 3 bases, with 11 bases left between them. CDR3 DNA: TGTGCCAGCAGTTACCTACGTTGGGTTGGGGCCAACGTCCTGACTTTC. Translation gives CASSYLRWVGANVLTF.

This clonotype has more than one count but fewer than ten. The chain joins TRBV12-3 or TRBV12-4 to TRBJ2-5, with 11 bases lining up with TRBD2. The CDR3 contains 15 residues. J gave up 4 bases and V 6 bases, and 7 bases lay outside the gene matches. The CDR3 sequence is CASSPFGTSGETQYF. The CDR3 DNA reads TGTGCCAGCAGCCCATTCGGGACTAGCGGAGAGACCCAGTACTTC.

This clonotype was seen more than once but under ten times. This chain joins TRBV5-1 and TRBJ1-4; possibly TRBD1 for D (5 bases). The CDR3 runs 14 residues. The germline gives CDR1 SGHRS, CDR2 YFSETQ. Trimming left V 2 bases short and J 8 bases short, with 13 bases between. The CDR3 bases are TGCGCCAGCAGCTTCCGAGGGGTTGGGGAAAAACTGTTTTTT. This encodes CASSFRGVGEKLFF.

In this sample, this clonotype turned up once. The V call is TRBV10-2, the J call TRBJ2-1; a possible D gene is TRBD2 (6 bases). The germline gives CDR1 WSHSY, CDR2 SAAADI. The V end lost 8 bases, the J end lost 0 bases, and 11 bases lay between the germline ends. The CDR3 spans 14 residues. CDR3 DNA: TGCGCCAGCGAAATCGGGAGCTCCTACAATGAGCAGTTCTTC. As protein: CASEIGSSYNEQFF.

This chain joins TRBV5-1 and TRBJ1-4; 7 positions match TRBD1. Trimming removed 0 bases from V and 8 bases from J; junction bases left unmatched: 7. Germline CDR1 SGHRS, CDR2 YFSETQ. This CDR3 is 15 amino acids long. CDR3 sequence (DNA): TGCGCCAGCAGCTTGGCCGGGACAGTCACCGAAAAACTGTTTTTT. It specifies CASSLAGTVTEKLFF.

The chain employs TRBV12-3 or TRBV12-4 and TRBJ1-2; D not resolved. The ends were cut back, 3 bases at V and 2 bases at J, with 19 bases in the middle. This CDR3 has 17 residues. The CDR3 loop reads CASSFTSPFDNNYGYTF. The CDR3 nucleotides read TGTGCCAGCAGTTTTACGTCCCCCTTTGACAACAACTATGGCTACACCTTC.

The CDR3 protein is CASSLDQTEQYF. Written as DNA, the CDR3 is TGTGCCAGCAGCTTGGACCAGACCGAGCAGTACTTC. The V gene is TRBV7-3, the J gene TRBJ2-7; D is unclear. The germline V gene encodes CDR1 SGHTA and CDR2 FQGTGA. Trimming left V 3 bases short and J 6 bases short, with 9 bases between. CDR3 length: 12 residues.

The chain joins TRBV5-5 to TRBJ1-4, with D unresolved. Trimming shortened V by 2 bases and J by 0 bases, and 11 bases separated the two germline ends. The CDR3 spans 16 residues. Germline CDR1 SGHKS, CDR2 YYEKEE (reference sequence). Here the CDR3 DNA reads TGTGCCAGCAGCTTTAGGCAGCATGCAACTAATGAAAAACTGTTTTTT. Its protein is CASSFRQHATNEKLFF. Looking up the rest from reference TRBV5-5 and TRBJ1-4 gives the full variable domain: DAGVTQSPTHLIKTRGQQVTLRCSPISGHKSVSWYQQVLGQGPQFIFQYYEKEERGRGNFPDRFSARQFPNYSSELNVNALLLGDSALYLCASSFRQHATNEKLFFGSGTQLSVL.

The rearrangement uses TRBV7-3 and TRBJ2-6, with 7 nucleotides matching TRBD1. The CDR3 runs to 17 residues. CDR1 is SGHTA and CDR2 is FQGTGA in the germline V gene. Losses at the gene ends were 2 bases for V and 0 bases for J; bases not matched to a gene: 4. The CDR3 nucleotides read TGTGCCAGCAGCTTAGACAGGGTGGGCTCTGGGGCCAACGTCCTGACTTTC. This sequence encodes CASSLDRVGSGANVLTF. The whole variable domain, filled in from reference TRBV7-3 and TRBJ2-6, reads GAGVSQTPSNKVTEKGKYVELRCDPISGHTALYWYRQSLGQGPEFLIYFQGTGAADDSGLPNDRFFAVRPEGSVSTLKIQRTERGDSAVYLCASSLDRVGSGANVLTFGAGSRLTVL.

This CDR3 is CSANTGPLKGEQFF. The CDR3 DNA sequence: TGCAGTGCTAATACCGGCCCGCTGAAGGGTGAGCAGTTCTTC. The V call is TRBV20-1, the J call TRBJ2-1; D call uncertain. The CDR3 is made up of 14 amino acids. CDR1 is DFQATT and CDR2 is SNEGSKA in the germline V gene (reference sequence). The V gene lost 4 bases and the J gene lost 9 bases, with 19 bases spanning the gap.

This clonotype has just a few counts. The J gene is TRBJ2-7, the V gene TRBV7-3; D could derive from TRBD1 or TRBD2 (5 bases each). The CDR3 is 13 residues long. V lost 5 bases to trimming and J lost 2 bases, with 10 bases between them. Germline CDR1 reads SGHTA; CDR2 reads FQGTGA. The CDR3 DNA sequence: TGTGCCAGCAGCGCCCTGGGGGCCTACGAGCAGTACTTC. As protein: CASSALGAYEQYF. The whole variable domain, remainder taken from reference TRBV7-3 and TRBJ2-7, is GAGVSQTPSNKVTEKGKYVELRCDPISGHTALYWYRQSLGQGPEFLIYFQGTGAADDSGLPNDRFFAVRPEGSVSTLKIQRTERGDSAVYLCASSALGAYEQYFGPGTRLTVT.

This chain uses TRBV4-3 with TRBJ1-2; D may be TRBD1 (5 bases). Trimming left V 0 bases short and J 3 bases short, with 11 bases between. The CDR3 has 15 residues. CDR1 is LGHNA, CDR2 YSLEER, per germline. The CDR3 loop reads CASSQDRGYDYGYTF. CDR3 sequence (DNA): TGCGCCAGCAGCCAAGATCGGGGGTACGACTATGGCTACACCTTC.

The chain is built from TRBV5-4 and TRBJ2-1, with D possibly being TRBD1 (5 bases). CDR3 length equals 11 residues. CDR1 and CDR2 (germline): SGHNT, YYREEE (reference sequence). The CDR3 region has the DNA TGTGTCGCGCAGGGCTACAATGAGCAGTTCTTC. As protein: CVAQGYNEQFF. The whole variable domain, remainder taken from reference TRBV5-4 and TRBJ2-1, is ETGVTQSPTHLIKTRGQQVTLRCSSQSGHNTVSWYQQALGQGPQFIFQYYREEENGRGNFPPRFSGLQFPNYSSELNVNALELDDSALYLCVAQGYNEQFFGPGTRLTVL.

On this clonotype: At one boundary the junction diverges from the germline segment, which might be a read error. The CDR3 bases are TGTGCCAGCCGTGAGGCAGTTGAAAAACTGTTTTTT. The encoded protein is CASREAVEKLFF. J is TRBJ1-4 and V is TRBV6-1, with D hard to call. This CDR3 region has 12 residues. Germline CDR1 reads MNHNS; CDR2 reads SASEGT.

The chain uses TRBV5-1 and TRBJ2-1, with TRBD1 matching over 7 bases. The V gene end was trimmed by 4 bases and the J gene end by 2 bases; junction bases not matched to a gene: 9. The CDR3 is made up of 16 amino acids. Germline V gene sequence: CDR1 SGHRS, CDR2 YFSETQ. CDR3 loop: CASSPPGDRTYNEQFF. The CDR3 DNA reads TGCGCCAGCAGCCCACCCGGGGACAGAACCTACAATGAGCAGTTCTTC. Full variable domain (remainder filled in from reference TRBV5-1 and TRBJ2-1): KAGVTQTPRYLIKTRGQQVTLSCSPISGHRSVSWYQQTPGQGLQFLFEYFSETQRNKGNFPGRFSGRQFSNSRSEMNVSTLELGDSALYLCASSPPGDRTYNEQFFGPGTRLTVL.

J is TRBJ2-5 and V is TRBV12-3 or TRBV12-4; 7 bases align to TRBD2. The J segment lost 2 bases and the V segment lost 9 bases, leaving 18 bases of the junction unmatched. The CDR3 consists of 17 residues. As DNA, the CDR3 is TGTGCCAGGTCGAGACCCCGGGACTACCGAGAACAAGAGACCCAGTACTTC. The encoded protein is CARSRPRDYREQETQYF.

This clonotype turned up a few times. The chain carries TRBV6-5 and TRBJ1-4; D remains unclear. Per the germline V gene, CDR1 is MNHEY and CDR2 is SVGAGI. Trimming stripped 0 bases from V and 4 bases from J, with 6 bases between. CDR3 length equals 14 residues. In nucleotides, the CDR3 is TGTGCCAGCAGTTACTCCATTGATAATGAAAAACTGTTTTTT. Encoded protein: CASSYSIDNEKLFF.

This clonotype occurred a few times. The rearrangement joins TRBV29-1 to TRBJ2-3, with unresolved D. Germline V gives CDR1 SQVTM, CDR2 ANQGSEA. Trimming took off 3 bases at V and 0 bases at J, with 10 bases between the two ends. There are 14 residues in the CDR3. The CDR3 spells CSVEGQSSTDTQYF. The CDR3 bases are TGCAGCGTTGAGGGTCAGTCGAGCACAGATACGCAGTATTTT.

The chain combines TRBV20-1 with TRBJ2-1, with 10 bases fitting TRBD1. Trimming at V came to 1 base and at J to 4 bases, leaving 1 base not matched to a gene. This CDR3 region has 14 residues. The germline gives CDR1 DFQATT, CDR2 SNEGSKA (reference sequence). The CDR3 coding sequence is TGCAGTGCTAGAGGGGACAGGGGATACAATGAGCAGTTCTTC. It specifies CSARGDRGYNEQFF.

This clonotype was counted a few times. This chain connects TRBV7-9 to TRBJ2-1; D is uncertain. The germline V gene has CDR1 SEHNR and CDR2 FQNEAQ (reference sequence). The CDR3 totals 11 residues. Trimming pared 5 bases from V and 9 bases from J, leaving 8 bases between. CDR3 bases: TGTGCCAGCAGCCAAAAATCTGAGCAGTTCTTC. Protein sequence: CASSQKSEQFF.